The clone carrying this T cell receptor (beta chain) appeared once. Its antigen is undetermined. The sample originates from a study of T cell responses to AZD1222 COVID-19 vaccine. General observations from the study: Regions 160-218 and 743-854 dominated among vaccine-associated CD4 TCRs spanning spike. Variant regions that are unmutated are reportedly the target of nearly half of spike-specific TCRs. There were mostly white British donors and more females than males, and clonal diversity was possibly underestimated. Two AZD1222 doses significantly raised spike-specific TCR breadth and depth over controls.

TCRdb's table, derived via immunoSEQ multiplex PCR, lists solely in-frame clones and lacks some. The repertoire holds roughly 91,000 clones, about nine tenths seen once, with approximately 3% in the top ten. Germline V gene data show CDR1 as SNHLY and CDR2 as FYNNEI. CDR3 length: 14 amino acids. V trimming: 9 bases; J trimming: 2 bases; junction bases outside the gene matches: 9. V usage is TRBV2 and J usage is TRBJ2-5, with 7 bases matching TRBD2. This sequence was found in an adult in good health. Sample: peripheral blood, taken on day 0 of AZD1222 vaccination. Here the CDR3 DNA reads TGTGCCAGGGCTAGCGGCCTCGCACAAGAGACCCAGTACTTC. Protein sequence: CARASGLAQETQYF.